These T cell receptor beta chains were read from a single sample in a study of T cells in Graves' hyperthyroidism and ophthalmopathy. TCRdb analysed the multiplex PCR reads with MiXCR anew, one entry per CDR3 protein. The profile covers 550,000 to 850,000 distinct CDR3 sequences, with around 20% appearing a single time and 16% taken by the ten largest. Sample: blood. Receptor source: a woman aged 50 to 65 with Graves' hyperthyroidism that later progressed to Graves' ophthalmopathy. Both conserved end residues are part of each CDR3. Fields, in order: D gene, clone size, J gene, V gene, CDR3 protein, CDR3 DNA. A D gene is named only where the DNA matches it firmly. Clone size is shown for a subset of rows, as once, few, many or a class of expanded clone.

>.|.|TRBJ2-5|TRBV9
CASSVVGASQETQYF
TGTGCCAGCAGCGTAGTTGGAGCGTCCCAAGAGACCCAGTACTTC
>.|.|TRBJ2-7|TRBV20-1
CSAREPAEEQYF
TGCAGTGCTAGGGAGCCGGCGGAGGAGCAGTACTTC
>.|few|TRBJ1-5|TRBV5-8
CASSLALGFQPQHF
TGTGCCAGCAGCTTGGCCCTGGGTTTTCAGCCCCAGCATTTT
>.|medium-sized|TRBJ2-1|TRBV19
CASSGGSSYNEQFF
TGTGCCAGTAGCGGGGGCAGCTCCTACAATGAGCAGTTCTTC
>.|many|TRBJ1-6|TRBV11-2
CASRLAGGNSPLHF
TGTGCCAGCAGACTGGCGGGGGGAAATTCACCCCTCCACTTT
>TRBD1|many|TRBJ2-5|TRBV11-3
CASSSRDRIQETQYF
TGTGCCAGCAGCTCCCGGGACAGAATCCAAGAGACCCAGTACTTC
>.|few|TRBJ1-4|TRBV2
CASSDGGENEKLFF
TGTGCCAGCAGTGATGGGGGGGAAAATGAAAAACTGTTTTTT
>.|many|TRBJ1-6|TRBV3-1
CASRQVAGRGDSPLHF
TGTGCCAGCCGCCAAGTGGCAGGTCGGGGGGATTCACCCCTCCACTTT
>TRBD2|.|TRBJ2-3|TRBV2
CASRRRVSGGLTNTQYF
TGTGCCAGCAGGAGGAGGGTTAGCGGGGGGCTCACAAATACGCAGTATTTT
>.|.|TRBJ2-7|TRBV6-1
CASSETPPEQYF
TGTGCCAGCAGTGAAACACCGCCAGAGCAGTACTTC
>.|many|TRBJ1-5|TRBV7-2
CASSLVGSGNQPQHF
TGTGCCAGCAGCTTAGTAGGCAGCGGAAATCAGCCCCAGCATTTT
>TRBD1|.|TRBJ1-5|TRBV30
CAWSYGTVNQPQHF
TGTGCCTGGAGCTACGGGACAGTCAATCAGCCCCAGCATTTT
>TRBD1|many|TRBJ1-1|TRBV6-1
CASSTGGYMNTEAFF
TGTGCCAGCAGCACAGGGGGGTACATGAACACTGAAGCTTTCTTT
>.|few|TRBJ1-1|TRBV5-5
CASSLSLGLLNTEAFF
TGTGCCAGCAGCTTAAGCTTGGGACTCCTGAACACTGAAGCTTTCTTT
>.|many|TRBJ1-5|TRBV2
CASMGPNQPQHF
TGTGCCAGCATGGGCCCGAATCAGCCCCAGCATTTT
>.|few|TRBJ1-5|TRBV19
CASSIVYGDRNQPQHF
TGTGCCAGTAGTATAGTTTATGGGGATCGAAATCAGCCCCAGCATTTT
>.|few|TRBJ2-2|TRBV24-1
CATSDQSGRTVFANTGELFF
TGTGCCACCAGTGATCAGAGCGGGCGGACAGTTTTCGCGAACACCGGGGAGCTGTTTTTT
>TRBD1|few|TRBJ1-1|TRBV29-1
CSVEAGGTEAFF
TGCAGCGTTGAGGCAGGGGGCACTGAAGCTTTCTTT
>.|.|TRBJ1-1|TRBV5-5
CASSEARVWIF
TGTGCCAGCAGCGAGGCCAGGGTGTGGATCTTT
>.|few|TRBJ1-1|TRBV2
CASSDTRDKNTEAFF
TGTGCCAGCAGTGACACCCGGGACAAGAACACTGAAGCTTTCTTT
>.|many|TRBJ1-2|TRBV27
CASSPGNIRGGYTF
TGTGCCAGCAGTCCTGGGAACATCAGGGGAGGCTACACCTTC
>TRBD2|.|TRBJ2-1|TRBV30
CALHPPGLAGVTVWFF
TGTGCCTTACACCCACCGGGACTAGCGGGGGTGACGGTGTGGTTCTTC
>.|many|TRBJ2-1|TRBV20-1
CSARGGFEDRDYNEQFF
TGCAGTGCTAGAGGGGGGTTTGAGGACAGAGACTACAATGAGCAGTTCTTC